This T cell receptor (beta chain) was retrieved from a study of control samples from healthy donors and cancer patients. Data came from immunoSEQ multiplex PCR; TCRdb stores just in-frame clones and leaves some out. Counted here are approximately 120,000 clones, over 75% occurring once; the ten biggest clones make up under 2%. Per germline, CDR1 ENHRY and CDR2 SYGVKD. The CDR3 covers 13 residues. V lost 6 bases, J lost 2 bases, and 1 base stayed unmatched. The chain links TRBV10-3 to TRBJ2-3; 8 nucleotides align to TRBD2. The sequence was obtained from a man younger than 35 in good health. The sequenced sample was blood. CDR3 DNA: TGTGCCATCAGGACTAGCGACACAGATACGCAGTATTTT. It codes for CAIRTSDTDTQYF.